The 31 T cell receptor beta chains listed next were all sequenced from one sample in a study of CD8 T cells in ankylosing spondylitis. TCRdb reprocessed the 5' RACE reads via MiXCR and lists one record per CDR3 protein. This table holds 200,000 to 300,000 distinct CDR3 sequences, less than 10% found once. The sample comprised blood, either unsorted or a sorted T cell fraction (not recorded which). These receptors all come from a male donor with ankylosing spondylitis or in good health (not recorded which).

This clonotype was counted at least ten times. The V call is TRBV10-3, the J call TRBJ1-2; D call uncertain. Germline V CDR1 and CDR2: ENHRY, SYGVKD. This CDR3 is 13 amino acids long. The V end lost 4 bases, the J end lost 3 bases, and 9 bases lay between the germline ends. CDR3 loop: CAISAEEDYGYTF. CDR3 DNA sequence: TGTGCCATCAGTGCGGAGGAGGACTATGGCTACACCTTC.

This clonotype was seen ten or more times. The chain employs TRBV24-1 and TRBJ1-1, with a possible D match to TRBD1 (6 bases). V was pared by 0 bases and J by 5 bases, with 12 bases between. CDR1 KGHDR and CDR2 SFDVKD come from the germline V gene. The CDR3 contains 15 residues. The CDR3 sequence is CATSDLARGGTEAFF. CDR3 DNA sequence: TGTGCCACCAGTGATTTGGCCAGGGGAGGTACTGAAGCTTTCTTT.

This clonotype was observed many times. This chain links TRBV20-1 with TRBJ2-1, with 11 bases lining up with TRBD2. V lost 1 base to trimming and J lost 4 bases; unmatched junction nucleotides: 6. The CDR3 runs 16 residues. The V gene's germline CDR1 is DFQATT and CDR2 SNEGSKA (reference sequence). The CDR3 DNA is TGCAGTGCTAGAGCCTTACTAGCGGGAGAGTACAATGAGCAGTTCTTC. It yields the protein CSARALLAGEYNEQFF.

This clonotype was seen ten or more times. The chain combines TRBV19 with TRBJ1-4; D remains unclear. From germline, CDR1 is LNHDA and CDR2 SQIVND (reference sequence). Between the trimmed V and J ends, which lost 11 bases and 0 bases, there was a span of 10 bases. This CDR3 contains 13 residues. The CDR3 loop reads CAASGSTNEKLFF. For the CDR3, the DNA is TGTGCCGCGTCGGGCTCAACTAATGAAAAACTGTTTTTT.

This sequence joins TRBV10-3 and TRBJ2-3; no firm D call. Germline lookup yields CDR1 ENHRY and CDR2 SYGVKD. Trimming removed 4 bases at V and 1 base at J, with 3 bases between. CDR3 length: 12 amino acids. The CDR3, as DNA: TGTGCCATCAGTGGTGGCACAGATACGCAGTATTTT. Its translation is CAISGGTDTQYF.

This clonotype appeared a few times. The chain combines TRBV20-1 with TRBJ2-7, with 12 bases that match TRBD2. V lost 5 bases to trimming and J lost 5 bases; unmatched junction nucleotides: 7. This CDR3 has 14 amino acids. Germline-derived CDR1 and CDR2 are DFQATT and SNEGSKA (reference sequence). The chain's CDR3 is CSAVGLAGTNEQYF. The CDR3 nucleotides read TGCAGTGCTGTCGGACTAGCGGGAACTAACGAGCAGTACTTC.

This clonotype was counted only a few times. This chain joins TRBV5-1 and TRBJ1-1; D possibly corresponds to TRBD1 (6 bases). Germline CDR1 is SGHRS and CDR2 is YFSETQ. Trimming cost V 6 bases and J 6 bases, with 18 bases left between them. CDR3 length equals 14 residues. CDR3 DNA sequence: TGCGCCAGCAAAGCCTCGACAGGCACTTCTGAAGCTTTCTTT. This translates into CASKASTGTSEAFF. Based on the CDR3 plus reference TRBV5-1 and TRBJ1-1, the full variable domain is KAGVTQTPRYLIKTRGQQVTLSCSPISGHRSVSWYQQTPGQGLQFLFEYFSETQRNKGNFPGRFSGRQFSNSRSEMNVSTLELGDSALYLCASKASTGTSEAFFGQGTRLTVV.

This clonotype appeared many times. The chain employs TRBV3-1 and TRBJ1-2; TRBD1 agrees at 10 bases. Trimming took 0 bases from V and 4 from J; bases not matched to a gene: 5. In germline, CDR1 is LGHDT, CDR2 YNNKEL (reference sequence). The CDR3 length is 16 residues. CDR3 nucleotide sequence: TGTGCCAGCAGCCAAGATTGGACAGGGGGAGGCTATGGCTACACCTTC. It translates to CASSQDWTGGGYGYTF.

This clonotype was recorded at least ten times. This sequence joins TRBV4-3 and TRBJ2-4; D gene unclear. This CDR3 contains 14 residues. From germline, CDR1 is LGHNA and CDR2 YSLEER. The V gene lost 4 bases and the J gene lost 3 bases, with 10 bases spanning the gap. The CDR3 loop reads CASSPPNNKNIQYF. The DNA for the CDR3 is TGCGCCAGCAGCCCCCCTAATAACAAAAACATTCAGTACTTC.

In its sample, this clonotype was seen many times. The chain employs TRBV3-1 and TRBJ1-1, with TRBD1 as a possible D gene (6 bases). Trimming took 4 bases from V and 4 from J, leaving 19 bases between them. CDR3 length: 16 residues. The germline V gene has CDR1 LGHDT and CDR2 YNNKEL (reference sequence). CDR3 DNA sequence: TGTGCCAGCAGCCCTGGTTTGGGGGCAAGGGTCACTGAAGCTTTCTTT. Residues: CASSPGLGARVTEAFF.

In its sample, this clonotype was seen many times. The chain is built from TRBV12-3 or TRBV12-4 and TRBJ2-1; no clear D gene. The CDR3 covers 13 residues. V dropped 4 bases and J dropped 8 bases, with 12 bases sitting between them. Here the CDR3 reads CASSWASRYEQFF. As DNA, the CDR3 is TGTGCCAGCAGTTGGGCTAGTAGGTATGAGCAGTTCTTC.

This clonotype occurred a few times. The gene calls are TRBV30 and TRBJ2-1; tentatively, D is TRBD2 (5 bases). V lost 1 base and J lost 6, with 10 bases in between. Germline V gene sequence: CDR1 GTSNPN, CDR2 SVGIG (reference sequence). The CDR3 has 13 amino acids. The CDR3 DNA is TGTGCCTGGAGTGCCGACGGGGTCAATGAGCAGTTCTTC. As protein: CAWSADGVNEQFF. Based on the CDR3 plus reference TRBV30 and TRBJ2-1, the full variable domain is SQTIHQWPATLVQPVGSPLSLECTVEGTSNPNLYWYRQAAGRGLQLLFYSVGIGQISSEVPQNLSASRPQDRQFILSSKKLLLSDSGFYLCAWSADGVNEQFFGPGTRLTVL.

This clonotype showed up many times. The V gene is TRBV6-6, the J gene TRBJ1-4, with TRBD1 as a possible D gene (5 bases). Germline V lookup: CDR1 MNHNY, CDR2 SVGAGI (reference sequence). V lost 0 bases and J lost 8, with 7 bases in between. This CDR3 contains 13 residues. The CDR3 sequence is CASSYSGEEKLFF. CDR3 sequence (DNA): TGTGCCAGCAGTTACTCAGGGGAGGAAAAACTGTTTTTT.

The table lists this clonotype with many counts. The V and J genes are TRBV20-1 and TRBJ1-5; D unclear. The CDR3 covers 13 residues. Germline V lookup: CDR1 DFQATT, CDR2 SNEGSKA (reference sequence). V lost 3 bases, J lost 5 bases, and 11 bases lay in between. The CDR3 region is CSARTPYDQPQHF. The CDR3 DNA reads TGCAGTGCTAGGACCCCTTACGATCAGCCCCAGCATTTT.

The table lists this clonotype with many counts. The chain has TRBV15 and TRBJ1-1; the match to TRBD1 covers 8 bases. Trimming removed 6 bases from V and 0 bases from J; junction bases left unmatched: 3. The CDR3 is made up of 14 amino acids. Per germline, CDR1 LNHNV and CDR2 YYDKDF (reference sequence). In nucleotides, the CDR3 is TGTGCCACCAGACAGGGGGACTTGAACACTGAAGCTTTCTTT. Translation: CATRQGDLNTEAFF.

The CDR3 loop is CASSEYRDRGPYEQYF. Here the CDR3 DNA reads TGTGCCAGCAGTGAATATAGGGACAGGGGCCCCTACGAGCAGTACTTC. This chain connects TRBV25-1 to TRBJ2-7, with 10 positions matching TRBD1. The CDR3 has 16 amino acids. Per the germline V gene, CDR1 is MGHDK and CDR2 is SYGVNS. Trimming cost V 0 bases and J 2 bases; bases outside gene matches: 4.

This clonotype was seen ten or more times. V and J are TRBV7-8 and TRBJ2-3, with 7 bases identical to TRBD2. This CDR3 is 14 amino acids long. Germline V CDR1 and CDR2: SGHVS, FQNEAQ. With V trimmed by 5 bases and J by 2 bases, 4 bases remained unmatched. CDR3 DNA sequence: TGTGCCAGCAGCCGGGAGCGGGACACAGATACGCAGTATTTT. Protein: CASSRERDTDTQYF.

About this clonotype: This clone may be a read error of a much larger clone one base away. The chain joins TRBV20-1 to TRBJ2-3; D is unclear. Germline CDR1 reads DFQATT; CDR2 reads SNEGSKA (reference sequence). Trimming shortened V by 7 bases and J by 4 bases, and 21 bases separated the two germline ends. This CDR3 contains 15 residues. CDR3 region: CSVEVLPYSSDTQYF. The CDR3 region has the DNA TGCAGTGTAGAGGTCCTTCCTTATAGCTCAGATACGCAGTATTTT.

This clonotype was detected many times. This chain joins TRBV24-1 and TRBJ2-3; 11 bases match TRBD2. J was trimmed by 7 bases and V by 0 bases; bases with no gene match: 2. CDR1 is KGHDR, CDR2 SFDVKD, per germline. The CDR3 length is 15 residues. The CDR3 sequence: CATSDLSSGRHTQYF. The CDR3 coding sequence is TGTGCCACCAGTGATTTGTCTAGCGGGAGGCATACGCAGTATTTT.

In its sample, this clonotype was seen a few times. This rearrangement joins TRBV20-1 to TRBJ2-5; D tentatively reads TRBD1 or TRBD2 (6 bases each). The germline V and J ends were trimmed by 0 bases and 3 bases, with 20 bases remaining between them. The length of the CDR3 is 17 residues. Germline CDR1 is DFQATT and CDR2 is SNEGSKA (reference sequence). CDR3 nucleotides: TGCAGTGCTAGAGAAGCGGGTGGCAGGGGTGATAAAGAGACCCAGTACTTC. This codes for CSAREAGGRGDKETQYF.

This clonotype turned up a few times. The genes are TRBV10-3 and TRBJ1-1, with D possibly being TRBD1 (5 bases). Trimming stripped 10 bases from V and 1 base from J, with 13 bases between. This CDR3 has 13 residues. CDR1 and CDR2 from the germline V gene are ENHRY and SYGVKD. In nucleotides, the CDR3 is TGTGCCACCAACGGGGCACCGAACACTGAAGCTTTCTTT. It yields the protein CATNGAPNTEAFF.

The table lists this clonotype with many counts. The V and J genes are TRBV6-5 and TRBJ1-5; possible D gene TRBD1, 6 bases. This CDR3 comprises 16 residues. V lost 0 bases and J lost 0, with 9 bases in between. The V gene's germline CDR1 is MNHEY and CDR2 SVGAGI. The CDR3 spells CASSYSRTDSNQPQHF. CDR3 sequence (DNA): TGTGCCAGCAGTTACTCCCGGACAGATAGCAATCAGCCCCAGCATTTT.

With regard to this clonotype: A read error is possible here, since a much larger clone lies one base away. The chain links TRBV20-1 to TRBJ1-2; 10 bases are a match to TRBD1. This CDR3 contains 17 residues. The germline V gene encodes CDR1 DFQATT and CDR2 SNEGSKA (reference sequence). J lost 1 base, V lost 6 bases, and 14 bases had no gene match. CDR3: CSAKKWDRGAFNYGYTF. CDR3 sequence (DNA): TGCAGTGCCAAGAAATGGGACAGGGGCGCCTTTAACTATGGCTACACCTTC.

This clonotype was counted a few times. This rearrangement joins TRBV4-3 to TRBJ2-7; D uncertain. Per germline, CDR1 LGHNA and CDR2 YSLEER. The CDR3 is 13 amino acids. V dropped 1 base and J dropped 8 bases, with 12 bases sitting between them. CDR3 sequence: CASSQGPGRKQYF. The CDR3 bases are TGCGCCAGCAGCCAAGGGCCCGGCAGAAAGCAGTACTTC.

Ten or more counts support this clonotype. The gene calls are TRBV12-3 or TRBV12-4 and TRBJ2-1; tentatively, D is TRBD2 (6 bases). Trimming cost V 5 bases and J 7 bases, with 9 bases left between them. The CDR3 covers 12 residues. CDR3 sequence: CASSPSANEQFF. As DNA, the CDR3 is TGTGCCAGCAGTCCTAGCGCAAATGAGCAGTTCTTC.

The V and J genes are TRBV27 and TRBJ1-1, with 7 bases fitting TRBD1. V shed 7 bases, J shed 6 bases, and the junction held 11 bases outside the gene matches. The CDR3 is 14 residues long. Germline loops: CDR1 MNHEY, CDR2 SMNVEV (reference sequence). For the CDR3, the DNA is TGTGCCAGCATTCCAAGACAGGGACTGTCTGAAGCTTTCTTT. Its protein product is CASIPRQGLSEAFF.

This clonotype was seen repeatedly, ten times or more. The rearrangement links TRBV5-1 to TRBJ2-1, with D perhaps TRBD1 (5 bases). Trimming cost V 2 bases and J 6 bases, with 6 bases left between them. The germline V gene has CDR1 SGHRS and CDR2 YFSETQ. The CDR3 totals 12 residues. Written as DNA, the CDR3 is TGCGCCAGCAGCTTTAGGGGCAATGAGCAGTTCTTC. Its protein product is CASSFRGNEQFF.

This clonotype came up many times. The V and J genes are TRBV5-1 and TRBJ2-1; 7 bases align to TRBD1. In germline, CDR1 is SGHRS, CDR2 YFSETQ. J lost 6 bases, V lost 3 bases, and 6 bases had no gene match. This CDR3 comprises 14 residues. CDR3: CASSSMDRPNEQFF. In DNA, the CDR3 is TGCGCCAGCAGCTCCATGGACAGGCCCAATGAGCAGTTCTTC.

This clonotype was seen repeatedly, ten times or more. The chain carries TRBV7-3 and TRBJ2-1; D is possibly TRBD2 (6 bases). This CDR3 comprises 16 residues. Germline V gene lookup returns CDR1 SGHTA and CDR2 FQGTGA. V shed 0 bases and J shed 4 bases, with 13 bases lying between them. In DNA, the CDR3 is TGTGCCAGCAGCTTAACCTGGCTAGCGCCTTACAATGAGCAGTTCTTC. Amino acids: CASSLTWLAPYNEQFF. Supplemented by reference TRBV7-3 and TRBJ2-1, the full variable domain reads GAGVSQTPSNKVTEKGKYVELRCDPISGHTALYWYRQSLGQGPEFLIYFQGTGAADDSGLPNDRFFAVRPEGSVSTLKIQRTERGDSAVYLCASSLTWLAPYNEQFFGPGTRLTVL.

This clonotype occurred once. The genes are TRBV6-1 and TRBJ2-6; maybe TRBD1 (5 bases). Germline values: CDR1 MNHNS, CDR2 SASEGT. V lost 6 bases to trimming and J lost 1 base, with 16 bases between them. CDR3 length: 17 residues. CDR3 sequence (DNA): TGTGCCAGCAGACAGGACGGCCGAAGTTCTGGGGCCAACGTCCTGACTTTC. It specifies CASRQDGRSSGANVLTF.

The chain recombines TRBV7-9 with TRBJ2-3; the D gene is possibly TRBD2 (7 bases). V was trimmed by 0 bases and J by 4 bases, leaving 17 bases between them. CDR3 length: 17 residues. Per the germline V gene, CDR1 is SEHNR and CDR2 is FQNEAQ (reference sequence). This CDR3 is CASSLALARGAADTQYF. The CDR3 bases are TGTGCCAGCAGCTTAGCCTTGGCCCGGGGGGCGGCAGATACGCAGTATTTT.